This TCR beta chain stems from a study of T cell changes during pregnancy in multiple sclerosis. Trimming left V 4 bases short and J 7 bases short, with 19 bases between. Germline CDR1 and CDR2: SQVTM and ANQGSEA. The CDR3 is 14 residues long. TCRdb's table, derived via immunoSEQ multiplex PCR, lists solely in-frame clones and lacks some. The sample lists approximately 100,000 clones; approximately 92% were seen once. The genes are TRBV29-1 and TRBJ1-1; a possible D gene is TRBD1 (5 bases). This clonotype was obtained from a female donor with multiple sclerosis, enrolled in a pregnancy study. The starting material was peripheral blood, obtained in the second trimester of pregnancy. CDR3 residues: CSVVHRASDIEAFF. The CDR3 nucleotides are TGCAGCGTTGTGCATCGGGCATCGGACATTGAAGCTTTCTTT.